The 11 T cell receptor beta chains given below trace back to one sample, sequenced in a study of PD-1 blockade in mismatch repair-deficient tumors. The assay was immunoSEQ multiplex PCR, and TCRdb's table has in-frame clones only and misses some. The data show over 75,000 clones, over 70% seen once. The sample consisted of peripheral blood, taken 12 weeks after starting pembrolizumab. All receptors come from an adult with mismatch repair-deficient cancer.

The chain couples TRBV11-2 to TRBJ1-1; D not certain. The CDR3 consists of 13 residues. Germline assignment: CDR1 SGHAT and CDR2 FQNNGV. Trimming shortened V by 2 bases and J by 11 bases, and 15 bases separated the two germline ends. Written as DNA, the CDR3 is TGTGCCAGCAGCTTAACGGACTCCTTGGAGGCTTTCTTT. It specifies CASSLTDSLEAFF.

The V call is TRBV7-6, the J call TRBJ2-3, with D perhaps being TRBD1 or TRBD2 (7 bases each). This CDR3 comprises 15 residues. V lost 3 bases to trimming and J lost 6 bases, with 16 bases between them. The germline CDR1 and CDR2 sequences are SGHVS and FNYEAQ. DNA of the CDR3: TGTGCCAGCAGCTTGGTGGGAGGGGGCGTGGATACGCAGTATTTT. This gives the protein CASSLVGGGVDTQYF. Full variable domain (remainder filled in from reference TRBV7-6 and TRBJ2-3): GAGVSQSPRYKVTKRGQDVALRCDPISGHVSLYWYRQALGQGPEFLTYFNYEAQQDKSGLPNDRFSAERPEGSISTLTIQRTEQRDSAMYRCASSLVGGGVDTQYFGPGTRLTVL.

Of note for this clone: Since a much larger clone is just one base distant, this may be a read error. This chain links TRBV21-1 with TRBJ1-1; the listed D gene, TRBD1, was not tested against the DNA. TRBV21-1 is labeled a pseudogene. This CDR3 spans 11 amino acids. The CDR3 loop reads CASTGDTEAFF. CDR3 DNA sequence: TGTGCCAGCACAGGGGACACTGAAGCTTTCTTT.

The rearrangement links TRBV11-2 to TRBJ2-1; 14 positions agree with TRBD2. Looked up from germline, CDR1 is SGHAT and CDR2 is FQNNGV. V dropped 4 bases and J dropped 3; count of bases not matched to a gene: 5. The CDR3 spans 17 residues. For the CDR3, the DNA is TGTGCCAGCAGCTCCGGACTAGCGGGAGGCTTCTACAATGAGCAGTTCTTC. This gives the protein CASSSGLAGGFYNEQFF.

The CDR3 nucleotides are TGTGCCAGCAGCCGAACACAGGGGACTGAAGCTTTCTTT. This translates into CASSRTQGTEAFF. This rearrangement joins TRBV4-2 to TRBJ1-1; the match to TRBD1 covers 7 bases. Germline trimming cut 4 bases from V and 5 bases from J; bases unmatched to any gene: 4. Germline V CDR1 and CDR2: LGHNA, YNFKEQ. The CDR3 extends over 13 amino acids.

This chain connects TRBV9 to TRBJ2-6; D may be TRBD2 (6 bases). The CDR3 contains 16 residues. From germline, CDR1 is SGDLS and CDR2 YYNGEE. V dropped 0 bases and J dropped 4 bases, with 11 bases sitting between them. This CDR3 reads CASSVVGGSGANVLTF. CDR3 sequence (DNA): TGTGCCAGCAGCGTAGTTGGAGGGTCCGGGGCCAACGTCCTGACTTTC. Variable domain in full (rest from reference TRBV9 and TRBJ2-6): DSGVTQTPKHLITATGQRVTLRCSPRSGDLSVYWYQQSLDQGLQFLIQYYNGEERAKGNILERFSAQQFPDLHSELNLSSLELGDSALYFCASSVVGGSGANVLTFGAGSRLTVL.

V and J are TRBV5-6 and TRBJ2-3; D is uncertain. The V and J ends lost 2 bases and 2 bases respectively, with 9 bases between them. Germline CDR1 and CDR2: SGHDT and YYEEEE. The CDR3 consists of 14 residues. This CDR3 reads CASSFGGFTDTQYF. The CDR3 region has the DNA TGTGCCAGCAGCTTCGGCGGATTCACAGATACGCAGTATTTT.

This clone has a single count. The V call is TRBV2, the J call TRBJ1-1; 7 bases match TRBD1. The V gene end was trimmed by 0 bases and the J gene end by 3 bases; junction bases not matched to a gene: 7. CDR1 is SNHLY, CDR2 FYNNEI, per germline. CDR3 length equals 16 residues. The CDR3 DNA sequence: TGTGCCAGCAGTGAAGCGAATGGACAGGCCTACACTGAAGCTTTCTTT. Translated: CASSEANGQAYTEAFF.

V and J are TRBV9 and TRBJ2-5, with 10 bases identical to TRBD2. CDR3 size: 15 residues. In germline, CDR1 is SGDLS, CDR2 YYNGEE. V was pared by 3 bases and J by 5 bases, with 7 bases of the junction left unmatched. This chain's CDR3 is CASSASGSVFETQYF. CDR3 in DNA: TGTGCCAGCAGCGCTAGCGGGAGTGTTTTTGAGACCCAGTACTTC.

The chain couples TRBV5-1 to TRBJ1-1; D possibly corresponds to TRBD1 (5 bases). The CDR3 spans 14 residues. Looked up from germline, CDR1 is SGHRS and CDR2 is YFSETQ. With 0 bases removed from V and 5 bases from J, the gap between germline ends came to 11 bases. The CDR3 sequence is CASSLEARGTEAFF. CDR3 DNA sequence: TGCGCCAGCAGCTTGGAGGCGAGGGGAACTGAAGCTTTCTTT.

A note on this clone: Mismatch with germline at one junction end may stem from a read error. This chain links TRBV5-5 with TRBJ2-6; D is undetermined. Germline CDR1 SGHKS, CDR2 YYEKEE (reference sequence). The CDR3 loop spans 15 amino acids. As DNA, the CDR3 is TGTGCCAGCGGCTTACTCTTCGCTGGGGCCAACGTCCTGACTTTC. This encodes CASGLLFAGANVLTF.